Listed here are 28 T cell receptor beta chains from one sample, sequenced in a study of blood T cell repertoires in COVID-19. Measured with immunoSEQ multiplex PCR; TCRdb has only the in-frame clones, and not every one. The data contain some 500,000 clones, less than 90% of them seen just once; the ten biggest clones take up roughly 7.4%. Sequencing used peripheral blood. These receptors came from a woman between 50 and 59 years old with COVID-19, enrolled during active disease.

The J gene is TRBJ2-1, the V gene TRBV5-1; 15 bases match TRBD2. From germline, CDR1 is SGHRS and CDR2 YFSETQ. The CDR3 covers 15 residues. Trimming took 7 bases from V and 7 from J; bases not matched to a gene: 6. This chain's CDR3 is CASSRTSGGGNEQFF. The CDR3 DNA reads TGCGCCAGCTCCCGGACTAGCGGGGGGGGAAATGAGCAGTTCTTC.

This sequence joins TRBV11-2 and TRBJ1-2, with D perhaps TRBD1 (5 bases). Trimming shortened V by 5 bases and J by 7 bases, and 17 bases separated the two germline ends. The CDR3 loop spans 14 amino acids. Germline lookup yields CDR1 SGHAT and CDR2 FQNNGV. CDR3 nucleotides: TGTGCCAGCAGCCCATCAGGGCAGGGAAGTGGCTACACCTTC. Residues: CASSPSGQGSGYTF.

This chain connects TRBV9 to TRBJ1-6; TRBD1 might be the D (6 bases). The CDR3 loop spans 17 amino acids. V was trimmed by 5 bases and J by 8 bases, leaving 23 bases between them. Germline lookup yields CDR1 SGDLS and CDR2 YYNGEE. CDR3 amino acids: CASSARQVEGPHSPLHF. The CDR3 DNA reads TGTGCCAGCAGTGCCAGACAGGTGGAAGGGCCACATTCACCCCTCCACTTT.

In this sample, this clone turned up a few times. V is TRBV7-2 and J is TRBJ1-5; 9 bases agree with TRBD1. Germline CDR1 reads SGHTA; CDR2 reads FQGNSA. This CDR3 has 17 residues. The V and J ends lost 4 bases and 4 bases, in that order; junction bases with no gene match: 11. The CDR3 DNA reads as TGTGCCAGCAGCTCGTTTCCCGGGACAGGGAGAAATCAGCCCCAGCATTTT. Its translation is CASSSFPGTGRNQPQHF.

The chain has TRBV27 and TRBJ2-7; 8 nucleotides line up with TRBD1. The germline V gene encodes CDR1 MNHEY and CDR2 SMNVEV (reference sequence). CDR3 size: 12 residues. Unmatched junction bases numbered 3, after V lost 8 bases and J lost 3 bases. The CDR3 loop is CASRTGIYEQYF. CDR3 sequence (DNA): TGTGCCAGCCGGACAGGGATCTACGAGCAGTACTTC.

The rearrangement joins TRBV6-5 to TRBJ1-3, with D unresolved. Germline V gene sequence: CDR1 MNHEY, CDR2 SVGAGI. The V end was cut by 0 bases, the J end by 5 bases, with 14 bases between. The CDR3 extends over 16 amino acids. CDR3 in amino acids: CASSYSRTSLRNTIYF. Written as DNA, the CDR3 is TGTGCCAGCAGTTACTCGAGGACTTCACTCCGAAACACCATATATTTT.

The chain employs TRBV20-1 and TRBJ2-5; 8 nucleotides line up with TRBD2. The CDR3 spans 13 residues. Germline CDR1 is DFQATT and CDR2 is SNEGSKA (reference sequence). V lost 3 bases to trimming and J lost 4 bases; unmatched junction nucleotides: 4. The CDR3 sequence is CSASGGGTETQYF. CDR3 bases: TGCAGTGCTAGTGGCGGGGGGACAGAGACCCAGTACTTC.

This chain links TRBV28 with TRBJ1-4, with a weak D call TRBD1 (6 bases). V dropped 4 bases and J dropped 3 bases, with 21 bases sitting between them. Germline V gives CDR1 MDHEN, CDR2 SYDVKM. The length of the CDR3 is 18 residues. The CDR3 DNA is TGTGCCAGCAGTTCCCTCCCGGGACAAGGAAAATCTAATGAAAAACTGTTTTTT. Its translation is CASSSLPGQGKSNEKLFF.

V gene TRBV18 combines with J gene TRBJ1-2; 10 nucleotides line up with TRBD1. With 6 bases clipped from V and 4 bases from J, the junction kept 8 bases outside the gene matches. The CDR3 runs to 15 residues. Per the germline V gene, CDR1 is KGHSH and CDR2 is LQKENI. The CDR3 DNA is TGTGCCAGCTCGGAGAGCCGGGACAGGGGCTATGGCTACACCTTC. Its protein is CASSESRDRGYGYTF.

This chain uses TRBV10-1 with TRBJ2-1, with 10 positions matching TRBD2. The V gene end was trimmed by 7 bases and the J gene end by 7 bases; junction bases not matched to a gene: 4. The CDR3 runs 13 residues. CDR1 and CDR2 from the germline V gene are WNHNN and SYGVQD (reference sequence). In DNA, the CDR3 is TGCGCCAGCACGGCTAGCGGGGGAAATGAGCAGTTCTTC. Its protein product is CASTASGGNEQFF.

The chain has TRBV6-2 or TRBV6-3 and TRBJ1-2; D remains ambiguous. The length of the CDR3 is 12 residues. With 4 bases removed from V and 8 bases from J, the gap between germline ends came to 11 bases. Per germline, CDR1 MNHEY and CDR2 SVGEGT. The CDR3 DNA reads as TGTGCCAGCAGTTTTGTCCAGTCCGGCTACACCTTC. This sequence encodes CASSFVQSGYTF.

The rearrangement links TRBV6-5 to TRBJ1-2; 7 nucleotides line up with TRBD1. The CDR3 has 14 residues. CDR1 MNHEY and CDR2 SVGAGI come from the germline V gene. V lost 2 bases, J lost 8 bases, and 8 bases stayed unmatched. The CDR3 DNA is TGTGCCAGCAGTTACCTCGACAGGGTGGGAGGCTACACCTTC. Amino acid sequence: CASSYLDRVGGYTF.

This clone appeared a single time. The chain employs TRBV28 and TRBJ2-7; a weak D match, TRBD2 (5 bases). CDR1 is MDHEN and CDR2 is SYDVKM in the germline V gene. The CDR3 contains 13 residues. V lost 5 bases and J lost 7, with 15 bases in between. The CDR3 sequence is CASSPSGGVEQYF. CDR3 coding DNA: TGTGCCAGCAGTCCGTCAGGAGGCGTGGAGCAGTACTTC.

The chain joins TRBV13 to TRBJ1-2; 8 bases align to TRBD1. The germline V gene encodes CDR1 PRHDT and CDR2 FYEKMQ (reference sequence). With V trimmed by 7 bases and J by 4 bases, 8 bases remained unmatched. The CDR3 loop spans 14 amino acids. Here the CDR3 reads CASIRTGRGYGYTF. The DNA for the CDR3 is TGTGCCAGCATAAGGACAGGGAGGGGCTATGGCTACACCTTC.

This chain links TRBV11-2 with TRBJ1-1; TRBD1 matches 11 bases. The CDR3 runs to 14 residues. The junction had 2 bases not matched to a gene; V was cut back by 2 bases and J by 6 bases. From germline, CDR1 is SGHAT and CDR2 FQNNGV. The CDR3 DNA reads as TGTGCCAGCAGCTTACGGACAGGGGGCTCTGAAGCTTTCTTT. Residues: CASSLRTGGSEAFF.

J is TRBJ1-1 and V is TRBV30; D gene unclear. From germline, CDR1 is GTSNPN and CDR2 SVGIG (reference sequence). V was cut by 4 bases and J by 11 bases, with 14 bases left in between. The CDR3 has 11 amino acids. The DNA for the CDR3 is TGTGCCTGGACCGTTTCTGGTCGGGCTTTCTTT. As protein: CAWTVSGRAFF.

The CDR3 loop is CASSPAGGYSGANVLTF. CDR3 bases: TGTGCCAGTAGTCCAGCAGGGGGTTACTCTGGGGCCAACGTCCTGACTTTC. The chain employs TRBV19 and TRBJ2-6, with 7 bases that match TRBD1. The CDR3 runs to 17 residues. V lost 5 bases to trimming and J lost 0 bases; unmatched junction nucleotides: 7. CDR1 and CDR2 (germline): LNHDA, SQIVND (reference sequence).

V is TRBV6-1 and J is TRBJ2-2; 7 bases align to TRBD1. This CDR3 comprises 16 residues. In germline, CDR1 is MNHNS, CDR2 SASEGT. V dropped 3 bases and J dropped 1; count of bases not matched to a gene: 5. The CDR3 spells CASSDPDRVNTGELFF. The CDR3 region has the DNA TGTGCCAGCAGTGATCCCGACAGGGTGAACACCGGGGAGCTGTTTTTT.

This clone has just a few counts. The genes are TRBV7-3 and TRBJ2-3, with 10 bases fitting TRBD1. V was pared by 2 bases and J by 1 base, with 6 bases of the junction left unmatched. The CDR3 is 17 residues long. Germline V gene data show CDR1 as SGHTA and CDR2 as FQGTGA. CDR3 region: CASSLATGTGGTDTQYF. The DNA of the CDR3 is TGTGCCAGCAGCTTAGCGACCGGGACAGGGGGCACAGATACGCAGTATTTT.

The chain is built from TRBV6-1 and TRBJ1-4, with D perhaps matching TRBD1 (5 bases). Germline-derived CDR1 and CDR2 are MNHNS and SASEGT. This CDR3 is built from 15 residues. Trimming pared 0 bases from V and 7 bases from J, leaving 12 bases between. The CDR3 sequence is CASSEARGGSEKLFF. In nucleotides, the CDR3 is TGTGCCAGCAGTGAAGCGCGGGGGGGTAGTGAAAAACTGTTTTTT.

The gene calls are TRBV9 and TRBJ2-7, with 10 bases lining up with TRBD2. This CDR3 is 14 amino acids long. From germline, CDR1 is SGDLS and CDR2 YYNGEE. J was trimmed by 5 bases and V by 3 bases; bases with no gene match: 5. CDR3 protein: CASSEAGGPDEQYF. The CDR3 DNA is TGTGCCAGCAGCGAAGCGGGGGGGCCCGACGAGCAGTACTTC.

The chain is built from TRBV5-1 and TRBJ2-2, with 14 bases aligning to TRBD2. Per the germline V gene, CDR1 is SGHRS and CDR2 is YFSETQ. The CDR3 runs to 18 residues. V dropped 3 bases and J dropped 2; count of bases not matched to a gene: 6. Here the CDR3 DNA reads TGCGCCAGCAGCTGGACTAGCGGGGGGCGCCCAAACACCGGGGAGCTGTTTTTT. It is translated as CASSWTSGGRPNTGELFF.

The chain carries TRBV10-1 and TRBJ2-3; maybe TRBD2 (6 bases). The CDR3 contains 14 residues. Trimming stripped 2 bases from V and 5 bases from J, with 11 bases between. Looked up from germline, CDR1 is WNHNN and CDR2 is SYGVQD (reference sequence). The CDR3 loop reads CASSEEGRGDTQYF. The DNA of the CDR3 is TGCGCCAGCAGTGAGGAGGGGCGGGGAGATACGCAGTATTTT.

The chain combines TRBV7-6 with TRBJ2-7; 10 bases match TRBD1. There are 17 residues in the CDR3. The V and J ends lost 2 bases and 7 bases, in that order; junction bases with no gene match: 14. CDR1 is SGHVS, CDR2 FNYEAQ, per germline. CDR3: CASSLRAPGQGLGEQYF. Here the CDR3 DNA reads TGTGCCAGCAGCTTACGAGCTCCGGGACAGGGGCTAGGGGAGCAGTACTTC.

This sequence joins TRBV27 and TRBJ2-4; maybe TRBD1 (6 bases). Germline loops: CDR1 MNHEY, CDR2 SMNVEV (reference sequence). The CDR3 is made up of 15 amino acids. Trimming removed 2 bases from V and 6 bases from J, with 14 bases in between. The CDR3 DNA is TGTGCCAGCAGTTTAGGGCAGGGGTGGAGAAACATTCAGTACTTC. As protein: CASSLGQGWRNIQYF.

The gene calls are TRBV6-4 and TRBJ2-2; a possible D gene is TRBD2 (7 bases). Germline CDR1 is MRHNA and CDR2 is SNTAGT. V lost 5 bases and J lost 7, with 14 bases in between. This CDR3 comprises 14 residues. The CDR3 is CASSPQGGVGELFF. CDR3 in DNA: TGTGCCAGCAGTCCACAGGGAGGGGTCGGGGAGCTGTTTTTT.

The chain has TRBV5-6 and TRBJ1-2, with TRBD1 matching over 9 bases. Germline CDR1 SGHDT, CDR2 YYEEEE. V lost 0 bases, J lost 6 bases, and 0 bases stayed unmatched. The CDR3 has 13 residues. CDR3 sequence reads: CASSLGTGDGYTF. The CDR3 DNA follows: TGTGCCAGCAGCTTGGGGACAGGGGATGGCTACACCTTC.

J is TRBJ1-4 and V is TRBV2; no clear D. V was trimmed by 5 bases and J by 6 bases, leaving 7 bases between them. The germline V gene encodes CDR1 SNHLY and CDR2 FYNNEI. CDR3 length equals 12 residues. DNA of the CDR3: TGTGCCAGCAGTTTCGGAGATGAAAAACTGTTTTTT. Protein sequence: CASSFGDEKLFF.